The entry that follows covers one T cell receptor beta chain sequence. Its antigen is not known. The sample originates from a study of shared clonotypes between healthy human individuals. Study results and limitations: Sampling involved blood alone; tissue repertoires likely differ. Roughly 5% of naive CD4 clonotypes were shared across several donors.

Selected positively for CCR7 and CD45RO-negative, naive CD8 cells excluded terminally differentiated effector memory CD45RA+ cells. Donors included only healthy HIV-negative adults lacking recent acute infections or vaccinations. The V gene end was trimmed by 2 bases and the J gene end by 1 base; junction bases not matched to a gene: 2. CDR3 length: 14 residues. Germline V CDR1 and CDR2: SGHDT, YYEEEE. Assay used: immunoSEQ multiplex PCR; TCRdb lists only in-frame clones, some missing. The data contain millions of clones, approximately 94% of them singletons. This rearrangement joins TRBV5-6 to TRBJ2-5, with 7 bases lining up with TRBD1. The material sequenced was naive CD8+ T cells sorted from blood. This TCR was recovered from a man aged 18 to 30 in good health. CDR3 bases: TGTGCCAGCAGCTTTGGGGACAGCCAAGAGACCCAGTACTTC. The encoded protein is CASSFGDSQETQYF.